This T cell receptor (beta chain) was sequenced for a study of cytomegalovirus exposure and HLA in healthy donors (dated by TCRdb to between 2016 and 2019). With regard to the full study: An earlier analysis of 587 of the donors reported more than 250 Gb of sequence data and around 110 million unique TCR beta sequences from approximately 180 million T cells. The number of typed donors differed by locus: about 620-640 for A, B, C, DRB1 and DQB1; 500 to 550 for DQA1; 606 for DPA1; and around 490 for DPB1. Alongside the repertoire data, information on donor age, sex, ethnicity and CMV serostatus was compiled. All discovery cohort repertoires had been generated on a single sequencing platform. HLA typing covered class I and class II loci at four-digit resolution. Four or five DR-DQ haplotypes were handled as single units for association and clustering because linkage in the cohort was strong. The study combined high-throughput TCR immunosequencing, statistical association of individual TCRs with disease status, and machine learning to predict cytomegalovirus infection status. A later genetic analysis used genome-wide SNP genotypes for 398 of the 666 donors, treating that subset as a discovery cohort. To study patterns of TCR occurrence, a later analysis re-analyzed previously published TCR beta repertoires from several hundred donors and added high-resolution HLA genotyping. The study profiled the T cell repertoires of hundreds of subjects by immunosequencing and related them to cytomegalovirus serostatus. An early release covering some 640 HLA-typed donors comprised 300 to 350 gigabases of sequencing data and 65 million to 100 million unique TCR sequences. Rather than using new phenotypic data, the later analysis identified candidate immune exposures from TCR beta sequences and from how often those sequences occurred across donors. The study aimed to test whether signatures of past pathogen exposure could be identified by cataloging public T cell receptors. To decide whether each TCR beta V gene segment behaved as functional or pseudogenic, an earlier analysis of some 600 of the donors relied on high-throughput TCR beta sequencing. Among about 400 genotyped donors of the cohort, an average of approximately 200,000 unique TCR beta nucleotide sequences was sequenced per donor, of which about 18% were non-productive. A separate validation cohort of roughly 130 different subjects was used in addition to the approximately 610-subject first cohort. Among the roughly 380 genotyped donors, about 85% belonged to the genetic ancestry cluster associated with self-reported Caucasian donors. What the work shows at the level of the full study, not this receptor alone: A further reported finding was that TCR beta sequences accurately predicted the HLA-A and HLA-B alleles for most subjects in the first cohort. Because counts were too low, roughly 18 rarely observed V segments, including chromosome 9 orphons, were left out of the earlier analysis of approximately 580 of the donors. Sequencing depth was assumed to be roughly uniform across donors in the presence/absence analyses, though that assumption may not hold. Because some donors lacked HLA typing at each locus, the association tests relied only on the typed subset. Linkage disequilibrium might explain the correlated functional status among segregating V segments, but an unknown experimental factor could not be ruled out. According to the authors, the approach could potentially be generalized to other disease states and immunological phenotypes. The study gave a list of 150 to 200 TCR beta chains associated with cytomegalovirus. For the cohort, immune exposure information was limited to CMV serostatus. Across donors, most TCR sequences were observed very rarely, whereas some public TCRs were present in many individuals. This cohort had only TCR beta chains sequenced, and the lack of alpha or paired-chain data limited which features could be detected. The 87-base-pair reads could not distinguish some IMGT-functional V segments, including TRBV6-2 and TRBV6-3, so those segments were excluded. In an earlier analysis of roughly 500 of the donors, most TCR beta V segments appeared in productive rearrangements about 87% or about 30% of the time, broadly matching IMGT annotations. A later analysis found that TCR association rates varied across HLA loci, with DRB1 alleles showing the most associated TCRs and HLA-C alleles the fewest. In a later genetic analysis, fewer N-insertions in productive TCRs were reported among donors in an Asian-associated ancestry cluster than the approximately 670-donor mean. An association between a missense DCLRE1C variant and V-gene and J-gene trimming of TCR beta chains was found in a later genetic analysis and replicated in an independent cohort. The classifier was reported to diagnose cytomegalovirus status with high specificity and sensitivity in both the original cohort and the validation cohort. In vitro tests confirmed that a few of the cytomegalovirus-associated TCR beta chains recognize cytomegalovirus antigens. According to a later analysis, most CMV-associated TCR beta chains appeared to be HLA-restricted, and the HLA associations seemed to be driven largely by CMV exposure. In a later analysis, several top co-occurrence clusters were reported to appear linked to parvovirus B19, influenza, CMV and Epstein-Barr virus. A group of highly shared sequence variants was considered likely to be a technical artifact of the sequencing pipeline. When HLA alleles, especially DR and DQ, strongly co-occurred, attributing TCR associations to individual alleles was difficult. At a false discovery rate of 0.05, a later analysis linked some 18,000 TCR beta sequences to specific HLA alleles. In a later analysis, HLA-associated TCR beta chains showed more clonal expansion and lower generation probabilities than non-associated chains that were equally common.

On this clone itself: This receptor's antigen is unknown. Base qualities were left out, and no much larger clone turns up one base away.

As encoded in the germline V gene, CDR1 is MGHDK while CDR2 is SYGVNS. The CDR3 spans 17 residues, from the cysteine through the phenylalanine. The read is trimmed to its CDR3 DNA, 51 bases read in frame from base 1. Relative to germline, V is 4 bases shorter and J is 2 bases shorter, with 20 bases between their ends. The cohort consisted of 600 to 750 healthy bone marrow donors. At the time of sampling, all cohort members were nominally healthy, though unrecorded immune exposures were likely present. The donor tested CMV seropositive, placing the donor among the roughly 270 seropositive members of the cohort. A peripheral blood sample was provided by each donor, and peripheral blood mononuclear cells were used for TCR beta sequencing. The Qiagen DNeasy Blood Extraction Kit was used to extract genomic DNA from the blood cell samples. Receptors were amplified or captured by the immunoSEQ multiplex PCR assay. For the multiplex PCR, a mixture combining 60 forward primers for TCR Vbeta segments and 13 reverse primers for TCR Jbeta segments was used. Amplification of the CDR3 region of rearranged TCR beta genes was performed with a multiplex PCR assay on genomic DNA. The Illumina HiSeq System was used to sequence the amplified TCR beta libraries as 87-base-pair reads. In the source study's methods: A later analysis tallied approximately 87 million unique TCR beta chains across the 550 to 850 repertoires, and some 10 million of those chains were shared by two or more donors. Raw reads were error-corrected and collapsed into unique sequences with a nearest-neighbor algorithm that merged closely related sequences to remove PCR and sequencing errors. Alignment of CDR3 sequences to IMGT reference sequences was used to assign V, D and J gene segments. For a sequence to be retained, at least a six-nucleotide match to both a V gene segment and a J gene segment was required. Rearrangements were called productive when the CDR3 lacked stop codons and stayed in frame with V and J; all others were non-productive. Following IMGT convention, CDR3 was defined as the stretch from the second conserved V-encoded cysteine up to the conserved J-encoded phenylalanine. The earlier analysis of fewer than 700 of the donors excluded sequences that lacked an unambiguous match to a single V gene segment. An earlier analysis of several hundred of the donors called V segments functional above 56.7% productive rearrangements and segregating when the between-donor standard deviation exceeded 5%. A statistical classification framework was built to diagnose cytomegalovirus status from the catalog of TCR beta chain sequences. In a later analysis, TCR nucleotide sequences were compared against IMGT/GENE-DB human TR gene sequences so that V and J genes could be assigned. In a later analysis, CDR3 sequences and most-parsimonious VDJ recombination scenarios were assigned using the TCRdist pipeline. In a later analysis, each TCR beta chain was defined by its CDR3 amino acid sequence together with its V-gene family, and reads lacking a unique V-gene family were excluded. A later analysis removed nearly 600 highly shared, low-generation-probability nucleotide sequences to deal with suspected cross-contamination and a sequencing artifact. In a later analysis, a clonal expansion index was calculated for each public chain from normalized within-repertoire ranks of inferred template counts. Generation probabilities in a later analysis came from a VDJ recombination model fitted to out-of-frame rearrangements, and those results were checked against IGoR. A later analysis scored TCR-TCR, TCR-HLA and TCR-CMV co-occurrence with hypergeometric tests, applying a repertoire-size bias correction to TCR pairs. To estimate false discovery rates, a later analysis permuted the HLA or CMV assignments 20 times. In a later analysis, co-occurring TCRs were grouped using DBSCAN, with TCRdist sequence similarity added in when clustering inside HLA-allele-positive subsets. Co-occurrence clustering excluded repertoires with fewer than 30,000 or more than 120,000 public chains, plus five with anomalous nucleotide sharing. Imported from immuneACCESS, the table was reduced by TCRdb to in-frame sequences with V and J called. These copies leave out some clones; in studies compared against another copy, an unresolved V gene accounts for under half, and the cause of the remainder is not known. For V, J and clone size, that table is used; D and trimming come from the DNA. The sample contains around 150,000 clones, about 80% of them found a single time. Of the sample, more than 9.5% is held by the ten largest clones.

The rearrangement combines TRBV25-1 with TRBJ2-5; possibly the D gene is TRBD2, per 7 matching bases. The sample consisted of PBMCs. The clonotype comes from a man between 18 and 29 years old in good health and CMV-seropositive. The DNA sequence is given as TGTGCCAGCAGTGCGCCTCTAACAGGGAGGGGACAAGAGACCCAGTACTTC. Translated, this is CASSAPLTGRGQETQYF.